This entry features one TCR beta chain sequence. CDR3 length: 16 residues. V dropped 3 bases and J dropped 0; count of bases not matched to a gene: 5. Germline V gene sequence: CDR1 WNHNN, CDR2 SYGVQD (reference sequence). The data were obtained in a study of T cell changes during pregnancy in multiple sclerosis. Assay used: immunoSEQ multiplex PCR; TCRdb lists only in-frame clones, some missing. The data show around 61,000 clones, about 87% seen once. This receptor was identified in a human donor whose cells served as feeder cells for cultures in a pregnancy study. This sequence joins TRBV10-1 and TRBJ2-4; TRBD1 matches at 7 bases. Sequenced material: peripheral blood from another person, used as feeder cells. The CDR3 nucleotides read TGCGCCAGCAGTGACGGGACAGAACTAGCCAAAAACATTCAGTACTTC. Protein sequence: CASSDGTELAKNIQYF.